This T cell receptor (beta chain) was sequenced in a study of blood T cell repertoires in COVID-19. Original analysis: Quantification of nucleated cells was approximated via reference gene primer amplification. Generated by immunoSEQ multiplex PCR, the TCRdb table keeps only in-frame clones and is missing some. The V and J calls and the clone size are those of that table, but D and trimming were determined from the DNA. The data show roughly 120,000 clones, with around 81% seen just once and about 4.5% held by the top ten. Unmatched junction bases numbered 11, after V lost 1 base and J lost 5 bases. Per germline, CDR1 SGHDN and CDR2 FVKESK. The CDR3 length is 17 residues.

The sample was peripheral blood. The chain has TRBV14 and TRBJ2-5; TRBD1 aligns across 9 bases. The origin of this receptor is a human donor in a cohort sampled during active or convalescent COVID-19. CDR3 bases: TGTGCCAGCAGCCAAGGCCGGTGGACAGGGGTCGGTGAGACCCAGTACTTC. Translating gives CASSQGRWTGVGETQYF.